These 26 T cell receptor beta chains came from one sample sequenced in a study of cytomegalovirus exposure and HLA in healthy donors. Use of 60 Vbeta and 13 Jbeta primers characterized the PCR. Sequencing was performed with immunoSEQ multiplex PCR; in TCRdb, only in-frame clones are kept and a portion is missing. The sample has around 80,000 clones, around 84% seen once; the top ten hold 4% to 4.5%. The source material was PBMCs. These receptors all come from a man in his forties or fifties in good health and CMV-seronegative.

The J gene is TRBJ2-1, the V gene TRBV19, with 13 bases lining up with TRBD2. The CDR3 length is 19 residues. J gave up 2 bases and V 5 bases, and 12 bases lay outside the gene matches. Germline V gene data show CDR1 as LNHDA and CDR2 as SQIVND (reference sequence). The CDR3 DNA reads TGTGCCAGTAGTGGCGGACTAGCGGGAGCCCGGGAGCCCTACAATGAGCAGTTCTTC. This codes for CASSGGLAGAREPYNEQFF.

V and J are TRBV7-9 and TRBJ2-1; 8 bases line up with TRBD1. The CDR3 loop spans 16 amino acids. Looked up from germline, CDR1 is SEHNR and CDR2 is FQNEAQ (reference sequence). The trim removed 1 base at V and 7 bases at J, leaving 9 bases unmatched. The CDR3 DNA reads as TGTGCCAGCAGCTTAGTGGGCCAGGGGGCGAGTAATGAGCAGTTCTTC. Amino acids: CASSLVGQGASNEQFF.

The chain couples TRBV19 to TRBJ2-7; 10 bases map to TRBD2. V gave up 1 base and J gave up 5 bases; unmatched junction bases: 5. The germline CDR1 and CDR2 sequences are LNHDA and SQIVND (reference sequence). This CDR3 region has 15 residues. CDR3 residues: CASSIALAGTDEQYF. CDR3 bases: TGTGCCAGTAGTATAGCACTAGCGGGAACCGACGAGCAGTACTTC.

The chain is built from TRBV7-2 and TRBJ2-7; 9 bases match TRBD2. This CDR3 has 15 amino acids. Germline V lookup: CDR1 SGHTA, CDR2 FQGNSA. V trimming: 6 bases; J trimming: 3 bases; junction bases outside the gene matches: 9. The CDR3 sequence: CASRPAAGGIYEQYF. For the CDR3, the DNA is TGTGCCAGCAGGCCGGCGGCGGGAGGGATCTACGAGCAGTACTTC.

The rearrangement uses TRBV30 and TRBJ1-3, with D perhaps matching TRBD1 (5 bases). Germline CDR1 is GTSNPN and CDR2 is SVGIG (reference sequence). V shed 7 bases and J shed 4 bases, with 8 bases lying between them. There are 11 residues in the CDR3. The CDR3 spells CALDTGNTIYF. In DNA form, the CDR3 reads TGTGCCTTGGACACAGGAAACACCATATATTTT.

The chain couples TRBV10-1 to TRBJ2-7, with TRBD1 matching over 9 bases. The CDR3 contains 14 residues. In germline, CDR1 is WNHNN, CDR2 SYGVQD (reference sequence). V was clipped by 4 bases and J by 2 bases; unmatched bases: 3. CDR3 protein: CASSAGTGPYEQYF. The CDR3 region has the DNA TGCGCCAGCAGTGCCGGGACAGGGCCCTACGAGCAGTACTTC.

The chain couples TRBV7-2 to TRBJ2-7; 7 positions agree with TRBD2. J lost 4 bases, V lost 6 bases, and 3 bases had no gene match. The germline gives CDR1 SGHTA, CDR2 FQGNSA. The CDR3 extends over 12 amino acids. The DNA for the CDR3 is TGTGCCAGCAGGCGGGAGTCGTACGAGCAGTACTTC. Its translation is CASRRESYEQYF.

The chain carries TRBV29-1 and TRBJ2-2, with 8 bases matching TRBD2. The CDR3 runs to 16 residues. CDR1 is SQVTM, CDR2 ANQGSEA, per germline. V was pared by 7 bases and J by 5 bases, with 15 bases of the junction left unmatched. In DNA, the CDR3 is TGCAGCGCGGGGGGGGGACAATCCATTAGTACCGGGGAGCTGTTTTTT. It encodes CSAGGGQSISTGELFF.

This sequence joins TRBV7-2 and TRBJ2-7; 7 nucleotides agree with TRBD2. CDR1 is SGHTA and CDR2 is FQGNSA in the germline V gene. The CDR3 extends over 16 amino acids. Trimming at V came to 2 bases and at J to 2 bases, leaving 9 bases not matched to a gene. DNA for the CDR3: TGTGCCAGCAGCTTATCTTGGGCGGGAGAAACCTACGAGCAGTACTTC. Translating it yields CASSLSWAGETYEQYF.

The table lists this clone with a count of one. This chain connects TRBV19 to TRBJ1-5; D might be TRBD1 (5 bases). Germline assignment: CDR1 LNHDA and CDR2 SQIVND (reference sequence). V dropped 5 bases and J dropped 1 base, with 15 bases sitting between them. The CDR3 contains 16 residues. The chain's CDR3 is CASSPRGGTSNQPQHF. In nucleotides, the CDR3 is TGTGCCAGTAGTCCCCGGGGAGGGACGAGCAATCAGCCCCAGCATTTT. Looking up the rest from reference TRBV19 and TRBJ1-5 gives the full variable domain: DGGITQSPKYLFRKEGQNVTLSCEQNLNHDAMYWYRQDPGQGLRLIYYSQIVNDFQKGDIAEGYSVSREKKESFPLTVTSAQKNPTAFYLCASSPRGGTSNQPQHFGDGTRLSIL.

In its sample, this clone was seen a few times. The rearrangement uses TRBV7-9 and TRBJ1-2; 8 bases match TRBD1. The CDR3 contains 16 residues. The junction had 6 bases not matched to a gene; V was cut back by 2 bases and J by 1 base. Germline V gene data show CDR1 as SEHNR and CDR2 as FQNEAQ (reference sequence). In DNA, the CDR3 is TGTGCCAGCAGCTTACGGTCAGGGGGCGATAACTATGGCTACACCTTC. This sequence encodes CASSLRSGGDNYGYTF.

The count of this clone is one. The V gene is TRBV4-2, the J gene TRBJ2-2; 14 nucleotides match TRBD2. Germline V CDR1 and CDR2: LGHNA, YNFKEQ. The CDR3 is made up of 18 amino acids. V trimming: 4 bases; J trimming: 3 bases; junction bases outside the gene matches: 7. The CDR3 region has the DNA TGTGCCAGCAGCCGCCGACTAGCGGGAGGGCCCGACACCGGGGAGCTGTTTTTT. This translates into CASSRRLAGGPDTGELFF.

This chain connects TRBV6-1 to TRBJ2-2; 8 positions agree with TRBD2. The germline V gene has CDR1 MNHNS and CDR2 SASEGT. This CDR3 spans 17 amino acids. The trim removed 1 base at V and 1 base at J, leaving 5 bases unmatched. The CDR3 DNA is TGTGCCAGCAGTGAAGTTATTAGCGGGATGAACACCGGGGAGCTGTTTTTT. The encoded protein is CASSEVISGMNTGELFF.

The genes are TRBV5-4 and TRBJ2-5; unclear D gene. The J call is in doubt because the DNA end fits TRBJ2-7 better. Germline V gives CDR1 SGHNT, CDR2 YYREEE (reference sequence). This CDR3 is built from 13 residues. The DNA of the CDR3 is TGTGCCAGCAGCCGGGTCCAGCCTTACGAGCAGTACTTC. Its protein product is CASSRVQPYEQYF.

V usage is TRBV9 and J usage is TRBJ2-1; 11 bases align to TRBD2. Germline V lookup: CDR1 SGDLS, CDR2 YYNGEE. The CDR3 runs to 15 residues. V gave up 3 bases and J gave up 6 bases; unmatched junction bases: 5. The CDR3: CASSEGSGRANEQFF. In DNA form, the CDR3 reads TGTGCCAGCAGCGAGGGTAGCGGGAGGGCCAATGAGCAGTTCTTC.

This chain joins TRBV19 and TRBJ1-1; D might be TRBD1 (5 bases). Trimming cost V 2 bases and J 1 base, with 14 bases left between them. CDR1 is LNHDA and CDR2 is SQIVND in the germline V gene (reference sequence). CDR3 size: 16 residues. CDR3 coding DNA: TGTGCCAGTAGTATAATAGGGGCCGCTGGGAACACTGAAGCTTTCTTT. Protein sequence: CASSIIGAAGNTEAFF.

This clone was seen only once. J is TRBJ2-3 and V is TRBV7-2; D gene ambiguous. Trimming pared 5 bases from V and 1 base from J, leaving 10 bases between. The germline CDR1 and CDR2 sequences are SGHTA and FQGNSA. The CDR3 length is 14 residues. Here the CDR3 DNA reads TGTGCCAGCAGCCCCATTCGGGGCACAGATACGCAGTATTTT. Its translation: CASSPIRGTDTQYF.

The chain recombines TRBV2 with TRBJ2-3; 11 bases are shared with TRBD1. This CDR3 spans 16 amino acids. Germline-derived CDR1 and CDR2 are SNHLY and FYNNEI. V trimming: 5 bases; J trimming: 4 bases; junction bases outside the gene matches: 8. The DNA of the CDR3 is TGTGCCAGCAGTCCGCACCCGGGACAGGGGGCAGATACGCAGTATTTT. Amino acids: CASSPHPGQGADTQYF.

The J gene is TRBJ2-5, the V gene TRBV5-4; D is possibly TRBD2 (6 bases). The CDR3 has 14 amino acids. The V end was cut by 1 base, the J end by 5 bases, with 12 bases between. The germline gives CDR1 SGHNT, CDR2 YYREEE (reference sequence). In DNA form, the CDR3 reads TGTGCCAGCAGCTTGCGCAGTGGAGGGGAGACCCAGTACTTC. As protein: CASSLRSGGETQYF.

The rearrangement links TRBV5-1 to TRBJ1-5; 8 nucleotides align to TRBD1. V shed 0 bases, J shed 4 bases, and the junction held 6 bases outside the gene matches. CDR1 and CDR2 from the germline V gene are SGHRS and YFSETQ. The CDR3 loop spans 16 amino acids. CDR3 DNA: TGCGCCAGCAGCTTGGAGGGGACAGGCCAGAATCAGCCCCAGCATTTT. This translates into CASSLEGTGQNQPQHF.

J is TRBJ2-7 and V is TRBV15; 7 nucleotides agree with TRBD2. Germline CDR1 and CDR2: LNHNV and YYDKDF (reference sequence). The CDR3 loop spans 12 amino acids. J lost 10 bases, V lost 7 bases, and 10 bases had no gene match. As DNA, the CDR3 is TGTGCCACCACCCCTGGGGGAGGGGTCCAGTACTTC. Translating gives CATTPGGGVQYF.

The chain carries TRBV7-3 and TRBJ2-3; 12 bases align to TRBD2. Per germline, CDR1 SGHTA and CDR2 FQGTGA. This CDR3 is 20 amino acids long. Unmatched junction bases numbered 14, after V lost 2 bases and J lost 2 bases. CDR3 bases: TGTGCCAGCAGCTTATCCCCTAGACTAGCGGGAGAGTCCTACACAGATACGCAGTATTTT. This translates into CASSLSPRLAGESYTDTQYF.

The table lists this clone with a count of one. A read error may produce the germline difference seen at one junction end. The chain has TRBV7-9 and TRBJ1-2; D gene unclear. The CDR3 loop spans 15 amino acids. The V gene's germline CDR1 is SEHNR and CDR2 FQNEAQ (reference sequence). The DNA of the CDR3 is TGTTCCAGCAGCTTAGGTGGAGAGGGAATAGGTGGCTACACCTTC. Translated: CSSSLGGEGIGGYTF.

CDR3 sequence: CASSTARTGGSSYEQYF. The CDR3 nucleotides read TGTGCCAGCAGCACCGCTAGGACAGGGGGGAGCTCCTACGAGCAGTACTTC. This chain connects TRBV7-8 to TRBJ2-7, with 10 bases matching TRBD1. CDR1 is SGHVS and CDR2 is FQNEAQ in the germline V gene. The V gene end was trimmed by 5 bases and the J gene end by 0 bases; junction bases not matched to a gene: 10. The CDR3 covers 17 residues.

The V call is TRBV25-1, the J call TRBJ1-4, with 10 bases aligning to TRBD1. This CDR3 comprises 18 residues. Trimming removed 1 base from V and 7 bases from J; junction bases left unmatched: 12. Germline values: CDR1 MGHDK, CDR2 SYGVNS. CDR3 protein: CASSESLGTGERSEKLFF. In nucleotides, the CDR3 is TGTGCCAGCAGTGAATCCTTAGGGACAGGGGAAAGGAGTGAAAAACTGTTTTTT.

The V and J genes are TRBV6-5 and TRBJ1-1; D possibly corresponds to TRBD1 (6 bases). The germline V and J ends were trimmed by 3 bases and 5 bases, with 10 bases remaining between them. Germline V gene lookup returns CDR1 MNHEY and CDR2 SVGAGI. The CDR3 runs to 13 residues. The CDR3 is CASSYNRVTEAFF. The CDR3 bases are TGTGCCAGCAGTTATAACAGGGTTACTGAAGCTTTCTTT.